This TCR beta chain stems from a study of T cell responses to AZD1222 COVID-19 vaccine. TCRdb's copy holds only in-frame clones and misses some; the assay was immunoSEQ multiplex PCR. The sample yields tens of thousands of clones, 70% to 90% seen once. Study findings and constraints: Repertoires in all cases were sampled only once the peak T cell response had passed. Dominant CD4 TCR responses targeted spike regions 160-218 and 743-854.

With respect to this clone: Its antigen is still unknown.

Germline values: CDR1 GTSNPN, CDR2 SVGIG (reference sequence). This CDR3 region has 13 residues. Trimming pared 0 bases from V and 4 bases from J, leaving 10 bases between. This specimen consisted of peripheral blood, obtained 28 days after the second AZD1222 dose. V usage is TRBV30 and J usage is TRBJ2-7; D is unclear. The receptor comes from an adult who received the AZD1222 COVID-19 vaccine. CDR3 sequence (DNA): TGTGCCTGGAGTGTAAATTCGGGTTACGAGCAGTACTTC. It codes for CAWSVNSGYEQYF.